This record covers a single TCR beta chain. No antigen is known for it. V dropped 0 bases and J dropped 0 bases, with 12 bases sitting between them. The CDR3 has 17 residues. Germline V gene sequence: CDR1 LNHNV, CDR2 YYDKDF (reference sequence). This sample was taken from a study of CD8+CD57+ T cells in acquired aplastic anemia. Across the whole study: Average CD4+ read depth in healthy donors was about 9.8 million reads.

It was genomic DNA that served as the template for profiling TCR beta VDJ and CDR3. TCRdb reprocessed the reads via MiXCR and lists one record per CDR3 protein. The sample contains 180,000 or so distinct CDR3 sequences, roughly half of which appear only once. Regarding the study as a whole: Patients did not significantly differ from controls in CD8+ Simpson's diversity. Common to patients and controls were roughly 30 CD8+ CDR3 sequences.

The source is a human donor in good health. The sequenced material came from sorted CD4+, CD8+, or CD8+CD57+ T cells (not recorded which) from PBMCs. The gene calls are TRBV15 and TRBJ2-1; unclear D gene. The CDR3 loop is CATSRDRGGSSYNEQFF. In nucleotides, the CDR3 is TGTGCCACCAGCAGAGATCGTGGCGGAAGCTCCTACAATGAGCAGTTCTTC.